One and the same sample provided the 4 T cell receptor beta chains below, sequenced in a study of response to subunit inactivated influenza vaccine. TCRdb reanalysed the RT-PCR reads using MiXCR and keeps one entry per CDR3 protein. The table has 750,000 to 850,000 distinct CDR3 sequences, around 18% seen once. The input for sequencing was PBMCs from blood, taken 5 days after vaccination. The receptors derive from a man aged 45-65 years who received an inactivated influenza vaccine.

This clonotype was counted many times. CDR3 in amino acids: CASSFLAGGYEQFF. CDR3 in DNA: TGTGCCAGCAGTTTCCTAGCGGGAGGATATGAGCAGTTCTTC. The chain couples TRBV12-3 or TRBV12-4 to TRBJ2-1; 11 bases map to TRBD2. V gave up 3 bases and J gave up 8 bases; unmatched junction bases: 3. The CDR3 contains 14 residues.

The chain combines TRBV7-8 with TRBJ2-7; TRBD2 matches at 10 bases. The CDR3 runs 15 residues. In germline, CDR1 is SGHVS, CDR2 FQNEAQ. V dropped 4 bases and J dropped 1; count of bases not matched to a gene: 4. CDR3 DNA sequence: TGTGCCAGCAGCTGGCCTAGCGGGAGATCCTACGAGCAGTACTTC. Protein product: CASSWPSGRSYEQYF.

At least ten counts were recorded for this clonotype. This chain uses TRBV5-1 with TRBJ2-7, with 12 bases that match TRBD2. V was pared by 4 bases and J by 5 bases, with 4 bases of the junction left unmatched. CDR1 and CDR2 from the germline V gene are SGHRS and YFSETQ. The CDR3 covers 14 residues. CDR3 loop: CASSRLAGVDEQYF. DNA of the CDR3: TGCGCCAGCAGCAGACTAGCGGGAGTAGACGAGCAGTACTTC.

This clonotype was counted between two and nine times. This chain links TRBV7-9 with TRBJ2-5; D uncertain. Per germline, CDR1 SEHNR and CDR2 FQNEAQ (reference sequence). Between the trimmed V and J ends, which lost 3 bases and 7 bases, there was a span of 15 bases. The CDR3 loop spans 14 amino acids. In DNA form, the CDR3 reads TGTGCCAGCAGCTTTTCCCCGAATCCAGGGACCCAGTACTTC. As protein: CASSFSPNPGTQYF. Filled out from reference TRBV7-9 and TRBJ2-5, the complete variable domain reads DTGVSQNPRHKITKRGQNVTFRCDPISEHNRLYWYRQTLGQGPEFLTYFQNEAQLEKSRLLSDRFSAERPKGSFSTLEIQRTEQGDSAMYLCASSFSPNPGTQYFGPGTRLLVL.